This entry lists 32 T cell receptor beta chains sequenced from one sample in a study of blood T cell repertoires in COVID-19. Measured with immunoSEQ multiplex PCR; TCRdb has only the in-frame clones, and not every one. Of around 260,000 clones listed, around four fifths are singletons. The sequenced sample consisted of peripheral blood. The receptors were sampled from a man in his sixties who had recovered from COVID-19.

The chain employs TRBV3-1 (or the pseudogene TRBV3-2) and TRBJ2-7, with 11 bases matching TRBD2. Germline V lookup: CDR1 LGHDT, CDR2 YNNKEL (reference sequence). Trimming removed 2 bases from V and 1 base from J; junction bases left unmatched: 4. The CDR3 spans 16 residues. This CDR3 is CASSQPSGGLSYEQYF. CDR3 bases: TGTGCCAGCAGCCAACCTAGCGGGGGGTTATCCTACGAGCAGTACTTC.

The CDR3 nucleotides are TGTGCCAGTAGTCCGAGTCCGGGACAGGGTTCCCACGAGCAGTACTTC. It codes for CASSPSPGQGSHEQYF. The chain employs TRBV19 and TRBJ2-7; 9 bases are shared with TRBD1. Germline V lookup: CDR1 LNHDA, CDR2 SQIVND (reference sequence). The CDR3 runs 16 residues. Trimming at V came to 5 bases and at J to 5 bases, leaving 13 bases not matched to a gene.

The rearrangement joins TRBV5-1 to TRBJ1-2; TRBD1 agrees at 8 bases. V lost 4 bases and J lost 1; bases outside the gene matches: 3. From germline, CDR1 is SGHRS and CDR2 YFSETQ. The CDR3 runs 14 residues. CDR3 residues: CASSIDRGNYGYTF. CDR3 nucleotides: TGCGCCAGCAGCATCGACAGGGGTAACTATGGCTACACCTTC.

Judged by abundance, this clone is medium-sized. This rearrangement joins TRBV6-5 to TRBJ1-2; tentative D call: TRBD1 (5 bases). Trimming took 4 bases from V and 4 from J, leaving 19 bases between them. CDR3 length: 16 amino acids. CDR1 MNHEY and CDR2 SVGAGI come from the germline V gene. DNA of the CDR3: TGTGCCAGCAGTTCAATTAACAGGTCTCTGGTCTATGGCTACACCTTC. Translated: CASSSINRSLVYGYTF.

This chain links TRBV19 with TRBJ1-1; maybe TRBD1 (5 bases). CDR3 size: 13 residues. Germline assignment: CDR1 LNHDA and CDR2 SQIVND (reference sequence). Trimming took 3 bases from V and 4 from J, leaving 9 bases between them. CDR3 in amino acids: CASSILQVTEAFF. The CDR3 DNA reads TGTGCCAGTAGTATCCTACAGGTCACTGAAGCTTTCTTT.

The CDR3: CASSVRLVGYEQYF. In DNA form, the CDR3 reads TGTGCCAGCAGTGTACGACTAGTTGGGTACGAGCAGTACTTC. The V gene is TRBV2, the J gene TRBJ2-7, with D possibly being TRBD2 (6 bases). Germline V gives CDR1 SNHLY, CDR2 FYNNEI. The length of the CDR3 is 14 residues. V shed 4 bases and J shed 4 bases, with 14 bases lying between them.

The CDR3 DNA is TGCGCCAGCAGCCAAGATATTACAGGGGGCGTTTATACGCAGTATTTT. Its translation is CASSQDITGGVYTQYF. The V and J genes are TRBV4-1 and TRBJ2-3, with TRBD1 identical over 9 bases. This CDR3 comprises 16 residues. Trimming at V came to 0 bases and at J to 7 bases, leaving 8 bases not matched to a gene. Germline-derived CDR1 and CDR2 are MGHRA and YSYEKL.

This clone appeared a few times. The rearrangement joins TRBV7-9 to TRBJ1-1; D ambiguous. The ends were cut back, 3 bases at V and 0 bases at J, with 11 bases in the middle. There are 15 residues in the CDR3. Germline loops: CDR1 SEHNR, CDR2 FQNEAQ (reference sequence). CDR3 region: CASSFSGNMNTEAFF. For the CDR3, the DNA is TGTGCCAGCAGCTTTTCGGGAAACATGAACACTGAAGCTTTCTTT.

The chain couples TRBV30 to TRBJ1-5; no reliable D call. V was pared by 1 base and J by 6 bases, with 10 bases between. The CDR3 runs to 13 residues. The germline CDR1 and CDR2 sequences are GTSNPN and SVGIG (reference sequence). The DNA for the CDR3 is TGTGCCTGGAGTGACGGGGTAAGTCAGCCCCAGCATTTT. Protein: CAWSDGVSQPQHF. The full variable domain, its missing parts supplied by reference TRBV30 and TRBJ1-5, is SQTIHQWPATLVQPVGSPLSLECTVEGTSNPNLYWYRQAAGRGLQLLFYSVGIGQISSEVPQNLSASRPQDRQFILSSKKLLLSDSGFYLCAWSDGVSQPQHFGDGTRLSIL.

The CDR3 sequence: CASSIRGLSTEAFF. CDR3 bases: TGTGCCAGTAGTATAAGGGGGTTGAGTACTGAAGCTTTCTTT. This chain links TRBV19 with TRBJ1-1, with D possibly matching TRBD1 (6 bases). Germline-derived CDR1 and CDR2 are LNHDA and SQIVND (reference sequence). The CDR3 is 14 residues long. V shed 2 bases and J shed 5 bases, with 12 bases lying between them.

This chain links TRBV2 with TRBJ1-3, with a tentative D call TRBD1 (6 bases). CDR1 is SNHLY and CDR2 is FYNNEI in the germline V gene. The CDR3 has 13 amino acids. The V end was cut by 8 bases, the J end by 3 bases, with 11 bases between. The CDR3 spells CASSRTVGNTIYF. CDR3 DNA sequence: TGTGCCAGCTCACGGACAGTTGGAAACACCATATATTTT.

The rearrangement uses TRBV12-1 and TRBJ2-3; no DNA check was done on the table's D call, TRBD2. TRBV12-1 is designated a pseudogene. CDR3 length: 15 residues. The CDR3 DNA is TGTGCCAGCAGCCAACTAGCGCTTAGCACAGATACGCAGTATTTT. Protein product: CASSQLALSTDTQYF.

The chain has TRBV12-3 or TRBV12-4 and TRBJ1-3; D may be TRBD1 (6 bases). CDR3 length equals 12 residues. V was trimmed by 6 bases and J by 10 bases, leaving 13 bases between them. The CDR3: CASRGAVSTIYF. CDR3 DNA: TGTGCCAGCAGGGGGGCGGTTAGTACCATATATTTT.

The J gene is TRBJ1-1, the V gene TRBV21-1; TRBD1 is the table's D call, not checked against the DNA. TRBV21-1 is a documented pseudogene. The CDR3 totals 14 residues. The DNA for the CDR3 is TGTGCCAGCAGCCCGCGCGACAGGGTAGAGGGGGCTTTCTTT. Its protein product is CASSPRDRVEGAFF.

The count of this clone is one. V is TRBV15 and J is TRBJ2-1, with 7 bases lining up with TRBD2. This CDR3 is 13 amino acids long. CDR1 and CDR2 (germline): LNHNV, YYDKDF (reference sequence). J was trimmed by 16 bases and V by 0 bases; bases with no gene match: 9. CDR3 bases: TGTGCCACCAGCAGAGATGAGGCGGGAGAGGGTTTCTTC. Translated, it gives CATSRDEAGEGFF.

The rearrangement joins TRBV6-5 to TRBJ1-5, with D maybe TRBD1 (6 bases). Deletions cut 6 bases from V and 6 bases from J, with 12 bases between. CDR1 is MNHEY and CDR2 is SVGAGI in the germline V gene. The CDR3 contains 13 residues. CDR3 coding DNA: TGTGCCAGCAGCAACAGGGAGGGTCAGCCCCAGCATTTT. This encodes CASSNREGQPQHF.

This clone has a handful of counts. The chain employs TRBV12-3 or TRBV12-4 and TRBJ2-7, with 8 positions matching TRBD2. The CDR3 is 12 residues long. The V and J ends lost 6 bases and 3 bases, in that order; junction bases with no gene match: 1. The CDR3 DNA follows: TGTGCCAGCAGGAGCGGGGGCTACGAGCAGTACTTC. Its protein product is CASRSGGYEQYF.

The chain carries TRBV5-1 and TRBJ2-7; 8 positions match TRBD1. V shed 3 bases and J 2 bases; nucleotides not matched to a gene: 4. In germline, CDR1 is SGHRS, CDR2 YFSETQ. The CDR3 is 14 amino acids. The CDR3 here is CASSSRGPTYEQYF. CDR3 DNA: TGCGCCAGCAGCTCCAGGGGGCCCACCTACGAGCAGTACTTC.

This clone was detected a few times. CDR3 sequence reads: CSVYRGPGQPQHF. The CDR3 nucleotides read TGCAGCGTGTACAGGGGGCCAGGCCAGCCCCAGCATTTT. V usage is TRBV29-1 and J usage is TRBJ1-5; TRBD1 matches at 9 bases. Germline lookup yields CDR1 SQVTM and CDR2 ANQGSEA. The CDR3 contains 13 residues. V was pared by 6 bases and J by 7 bases, with 7 bases of the junction left unmatched.

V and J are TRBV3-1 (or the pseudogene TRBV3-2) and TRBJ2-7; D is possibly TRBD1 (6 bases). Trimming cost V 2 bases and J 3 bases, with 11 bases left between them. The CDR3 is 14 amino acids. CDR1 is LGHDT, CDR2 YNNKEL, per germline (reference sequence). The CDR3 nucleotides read TGTGCCAGCAGCCAAACAGGGAAAGTCTACGAGCAGTACTTC. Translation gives CASSQTGKVYEQYF.

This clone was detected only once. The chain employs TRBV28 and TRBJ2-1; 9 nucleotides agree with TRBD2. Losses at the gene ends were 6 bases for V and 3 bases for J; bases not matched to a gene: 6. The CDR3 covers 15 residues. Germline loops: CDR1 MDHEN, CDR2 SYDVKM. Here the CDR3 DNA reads TGTGCCAGCAGAAACGCGGGAGGGAGCTACAATGAGCAGTTCTTC. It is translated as CASRNAGGSYNEQFF.

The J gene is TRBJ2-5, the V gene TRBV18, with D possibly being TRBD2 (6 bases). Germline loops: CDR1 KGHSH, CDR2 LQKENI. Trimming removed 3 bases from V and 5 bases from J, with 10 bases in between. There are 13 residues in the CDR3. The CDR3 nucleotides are TGTGCCAGCTCACCTTTGGGAGGCGAGACCCAGTACTTC. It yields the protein CASSPLGGETQYF.

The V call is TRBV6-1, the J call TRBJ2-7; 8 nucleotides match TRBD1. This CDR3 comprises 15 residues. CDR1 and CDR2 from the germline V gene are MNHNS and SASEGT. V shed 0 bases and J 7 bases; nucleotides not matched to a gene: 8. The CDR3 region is CASSEAERQGYEQYF. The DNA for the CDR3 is TGTGCCAGCAGTGAAGCGGAACGACAGGGGTATGAGCAGTACTTC.

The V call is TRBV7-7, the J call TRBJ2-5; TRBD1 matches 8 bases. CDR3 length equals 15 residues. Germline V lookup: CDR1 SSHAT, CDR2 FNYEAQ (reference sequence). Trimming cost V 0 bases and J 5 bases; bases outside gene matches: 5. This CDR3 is CASSLAGQGGETQYF. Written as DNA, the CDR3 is TGTGCCAGCAGCTTAGCTGGACAGGGCGGGGAGACCCAGTACTTC.

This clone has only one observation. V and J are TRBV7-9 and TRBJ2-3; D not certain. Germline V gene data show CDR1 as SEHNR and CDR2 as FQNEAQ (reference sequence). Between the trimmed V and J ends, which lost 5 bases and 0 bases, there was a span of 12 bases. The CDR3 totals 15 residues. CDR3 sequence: CASSRKAGSTDTQYF. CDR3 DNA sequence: TGTGCCAGCAGCAGGAAGGCAGGTAGCACAGATACGCAGTATTTT.

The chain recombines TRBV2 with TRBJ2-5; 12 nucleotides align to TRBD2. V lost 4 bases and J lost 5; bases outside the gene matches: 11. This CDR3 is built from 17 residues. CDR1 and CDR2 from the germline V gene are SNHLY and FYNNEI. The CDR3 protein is CASSVGPSGGVQETQYF. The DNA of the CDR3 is TGTGCCAGCAGTGTTGGCCCTAGCGGGGGGGTTCAGGAGACCCAGTACTTC.

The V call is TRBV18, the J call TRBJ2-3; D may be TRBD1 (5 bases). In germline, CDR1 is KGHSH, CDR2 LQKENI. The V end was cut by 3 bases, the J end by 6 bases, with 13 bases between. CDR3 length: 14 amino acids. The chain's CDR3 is CASSPGRTEDTQYF. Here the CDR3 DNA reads TGTGCCAGCTCACCGGGGCGAACAGAGGATACGCAGTATTTT. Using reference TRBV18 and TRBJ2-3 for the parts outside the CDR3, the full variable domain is NAGVMQNPRHLVRRRGQEARLRCSPMKGHSHVYWYRQLPEEGLKFMVYLQKENIIDESGMPKERFSAEFPKEGPSILRIQQVVRGDSAAYFCASSPGRTEDTQYFGPGTRLTVL.

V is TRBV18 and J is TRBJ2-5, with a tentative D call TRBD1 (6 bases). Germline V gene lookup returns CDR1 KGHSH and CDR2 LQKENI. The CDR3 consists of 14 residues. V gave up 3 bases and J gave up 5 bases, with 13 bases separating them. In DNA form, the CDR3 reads TGTGCCAGCTCACCTGGGACATCCGGGGAGACCCAGTACTTC. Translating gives CASSPGTSGETQYF.

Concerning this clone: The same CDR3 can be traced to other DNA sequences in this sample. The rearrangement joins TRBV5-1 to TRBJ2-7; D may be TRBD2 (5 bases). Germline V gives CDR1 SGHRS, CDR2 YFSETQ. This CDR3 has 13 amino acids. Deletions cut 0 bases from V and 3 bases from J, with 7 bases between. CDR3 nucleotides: TGCGCCAGCAGCTTGGCGGGGAACTACGAGCAGTACTTC. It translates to CASSLAGNYEQYF.

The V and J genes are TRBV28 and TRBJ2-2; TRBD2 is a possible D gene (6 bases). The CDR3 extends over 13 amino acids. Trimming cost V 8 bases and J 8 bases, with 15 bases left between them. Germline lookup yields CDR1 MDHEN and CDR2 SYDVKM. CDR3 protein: CASGTLGGGELFF. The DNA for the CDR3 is TGTGCCAGCGGAACACTGGGGGGTGGGGAGCTGTTTTTT.

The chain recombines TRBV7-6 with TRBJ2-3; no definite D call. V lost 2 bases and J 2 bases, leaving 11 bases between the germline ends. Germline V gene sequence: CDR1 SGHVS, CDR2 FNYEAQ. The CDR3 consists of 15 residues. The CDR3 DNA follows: TGTGCCAGCAGCTTAAGTGGCGGTAACACAGATACGCAGTATTTT. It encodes CASSLSGGNTDTQYF.

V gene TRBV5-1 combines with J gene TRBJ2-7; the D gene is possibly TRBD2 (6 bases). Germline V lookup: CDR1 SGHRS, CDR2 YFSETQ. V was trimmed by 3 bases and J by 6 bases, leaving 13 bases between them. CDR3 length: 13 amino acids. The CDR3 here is CASSWGESFEQYF. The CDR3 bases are TGCGCCAGCAGCTGGGGGGAAAGTTTCGAGCAGTACTTC.